This TCR beta chain stems from a study of blood T cells in healthy people across ages. Whole-study results and caveats: TCR beta diversity per million T cells fell roughly linearly with age.

With a J-beta primer mix and a sample-barcoded 5' primer, a second PCR ran roughly 6 to 11 cycles. Each cDNA molecule carried a tag from a template-switch adaptor that contained 12 random nucleotides. TCRdb processed the 5' RACE reads anew with MiXCR; each CDR3 protein has one entry. The sample gives approximately 780,000 distinct CDR3 sequences, about 26% of which show up once; under 3% is in the top ten. In regard to this clonotype: Its antigen is as yet unknown.

This CDR3 is 14 amino acids long. Trimming stripped 4 bases from V and 3 bases from J, with 10 bases between. Germline V gives CDR1 SEHNR, CDR2 FQNEAQ (reference sequence). These data also featured in a second study, about T cells of mothers and their children. That paper notes: Per mother, over 9 million TCR beta CDR3 reads were obtained; per child, about 3 million. Related mother-child pairs shared slightly more overlap than unrelated pairs, but the difference was non-significant.

The sequencing sample was made of blood. This TCR derives from a boy aged 10-17 years in good health. V usage is TRBV7-9 and J usage is TRBJ1-3; a possible D gene is TRBD1 (6 bases). CDR3 protein: CASSSRDIGNTIYF. The CDR3 DNA sequence: TGTGCCAGCAGCTCTCGGGACATTGGAAACACCATATATTTT.